This TCR beta chain was identified in a study of monozygotic twins with inflammatory bowel disease. CDR3 length equals 14 residues. The germline V gene encodes CDR1 LGHNA and CDR2 YSLEER. TCRdb reprocessed the 5' RACE reads and keeps a single row for each CDR3 protein, giving no DNA. The ten top clones account for under 3.5%, within a sample of 150,000 to 200,000 distinct CDR3 sequences. Input material: blood. The origin of this receptor is a human donor with ulcerative colitis or Crohn's disease, or a healthy co-twin of an affected twin (not recorded which). The gene calls are TRBV4-3 and TRBJ2-7. The CDR3 loop reads CASSRSGDGDEQYF.